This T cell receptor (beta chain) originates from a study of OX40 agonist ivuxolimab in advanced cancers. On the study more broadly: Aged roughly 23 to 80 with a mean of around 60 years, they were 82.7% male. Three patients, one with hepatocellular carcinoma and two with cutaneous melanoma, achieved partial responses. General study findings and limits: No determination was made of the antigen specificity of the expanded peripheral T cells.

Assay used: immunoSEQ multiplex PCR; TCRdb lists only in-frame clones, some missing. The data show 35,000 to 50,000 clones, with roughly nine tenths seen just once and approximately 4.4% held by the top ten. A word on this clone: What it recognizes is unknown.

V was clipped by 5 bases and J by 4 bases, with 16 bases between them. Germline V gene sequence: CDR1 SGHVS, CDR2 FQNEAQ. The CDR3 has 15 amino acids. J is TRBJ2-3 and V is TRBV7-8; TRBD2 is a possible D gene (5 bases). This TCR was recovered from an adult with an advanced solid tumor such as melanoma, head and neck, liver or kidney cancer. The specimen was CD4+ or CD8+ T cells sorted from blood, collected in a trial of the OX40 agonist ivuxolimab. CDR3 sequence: CASSPRRGRADTQYF. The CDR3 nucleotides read TGTGCCAGCAGCCCGAGACGAGGGCGGGCAGATACGCAGTATTTT.